The 10 T cell receptor beta chains in this list originate from one sample, sequenced in a study of blood T cell repertoires in COVID-19. Only in-frame clones appear in the TCRdb table, and some are missing; sequencing was by immunoSEQ multiplex PCR. The table lists 250,000 or so clones, roughly 89% of them singletons. The sequencing input was peripheral blood. Every receptor here comes from a woman in her 40s who had recovered from COVID-19.

The chain combines TRBV19 with TRBJ1-5, with D unclear. This CDR3 contains 13 residues. Trimming stripped 8 bases from V and 6 bases from J, with 14 bases between. CDR1 is LNHDA, CDR2 SQIVND, per germline (reference sequence). The CDR3 loop reads CASAENSVQPQHF. DNA for the CDR3: TGTGCCAGTGCGGAAAACTCAGTTCAGCCCCAGCATTTT.

This clone showed up just once. The rearrangement joins TRBV15 to TRBJ1-2; 8 bases are shared with TRBD1. Germline loops: CDR1 LNHNV, CDR2 YYDKDF (reference sequence). V was pared by 6 bases and J by 6 bases, with 15 bases of the junction left unmatched. The CDR3 length is 16 residues. CDR3 in amino acids: CATSPPFVRGPHGYTF. CDR3 sequence (DNA): TGTGCCACCAGTCCTCCTTTTGTCAGGGGGCCTCATGGCTACACCTTC.

This chain uses TRBV23-1 with TRBJ2-1, with TRBD1 matching over 7 bases. TRBV23-1 is an open reading frame, and its role is uncertain. Trimming took 4 bases from V and 5 from J; bases not matched to a gene: 11. The CDR3 length is 16 residues. CDR3 coding DNA: TGCGCCAGCAGTCTAACCGACAGGGTACGCCACAATGAGCAGTTCTTC. Translation gives CASSLTDRVRHNEQFF.

The chain combines TRBV5-6 with TRBJ2-4, with 9 bases lining up with TRBD1. J was trimmed by 1 base and V by 4 bases; bases with no gene match: 6. Germline loops: CDR1 SGHDT, CDR2 YYEEEE. The length of the CDR3 is 16 residues. The CDR3 spells CASSRQGVNAKNIQYF. Written as DNA, the CDR3 is TGTGCCAGCAGCCGACAGGGGGTCAACGCCAAAAACATTCAGTACTTC.

This clone has a single count. As DNA, the CDR3 is TGTGCCTGGGATGGGACTAGCGGGTTCACAGATACGCAGTATTTT. It yields the protein CAWDGTSGFTDTQYF. The chain recombines TRBV30 with TRBJ2-3; 12 nucleotides align to TRBD2. Germline values: CDR1 GTSNPN, CDR2 SVGIG (reference sequence). V was clipped by 5 bases and J by 2 bases; unmatched bases: 5. This CDR3 contains 15 residues.

The chain employs TRBV7-2 and TRBJ1-6; D may be TRBD1 (6 bases). V gave up 5 bases and J gave up 1 base, with 9 bases separating them. The CDR3 sequence is 15 residues long. CDR1 and CDR2 from the germline V gene are SGHTA and FQGNSA. Here the CDR3 reads CASSPGVSYNSPLHF. The CDR3 bases are TGTGCCAGCAGCCCAGGGGTGTCCTATAATTCACCCCTCCACTTT.

The chain is built from TRBV7-9 and TRBJ2-3; TRBD1 is a possible D gene (6 bases). The V gene's germline CDR1 is SEHNR and CDR2 FQNEAQ (reference sequence). The CDR3 covers 13 residues. CDR3 DNA sequence: TGTTCCACCGCGACAGGTACCGCAGATACGCAGTATTTT. This translates into CSTATGTADTQYF.

This chain links TRBV6-6 with TRBJ1-2; TRBD1 aligns across 10 bases. V was clipped by 5 bases and J by 4 bases; unmatched bases: 7. Germline-derived CDR1 and CDR2 are MNHNY and SVGAGI (reference sequence). This CDR3 has 15 residues. The CDR3 reads CASSPVTGGVYGYTF. DNA of the CDR3: TGTGCCAGCAGTCCTGTGACAGGGGGCGTCTATGGCTACACCTTC.

This rearrangement joins TRBV5-8 to TRBJ1-5; D uncertain. There are 14 residues in the CDR3. V gave up 5 bases and J gave up 6 bases, with 15 bases separating them. CDR1 and CDR2 from the germline V gene are SGHTS and YDEGEE. The CDR3 DNA is TGTGCCAGCAGAAACGGCTTGAGGGTTCAGCCCCAGCATTTT. It specifies CASRNGLRVQPQHF.

V usage is TRBV10-1 and J usage is TRBJ1-1; the D gene is possibly TRBD1 (6 bases). CDR1 is WNHNN, CDR2 SYGVQD, per germline (reference sequence). Deletions cut 0 bases from V and 6 bases from J, with 11 bases between. This CDR3 has 14 amino acids. The CDR3 DNA reads as TGCGCCAGCAGTGAGTCGGGCAGGGGCCCTGAAGCTTTCTTT. This gives the protein CASSESGRGPEAFF.